This T cell receptor (beta chain) is drawn from a study of OX40 agonist ivuxolimab in advanced cancers. Study background: Clinicians treated patients with ivuxolimab, an agonistic anti-OX40 (CD134) antibody. Patients in dose escalation had liver, melanoma, kidney or head and neck cancers.

Clones were sequenced by immunoSEQ multiplex PCR, and TCRdb holds only the in-frame ones, with some missing. The repertoire holds about 53,000 clones, 80% to 90% seen once, with roughly 10% in the top ten. This clone was seen more than once but under ten times. The material was CD4+ or CD8+ T cells sorted from blood, obtained in a trial of the OX40 agonist ivuxolimab. This TCR was recovered from an adult with an advanced solid tumor such as melanoma, head and neck, liver or kidney cancer.

DNA of the CDR3: TGTGCCAGCAGCCCAGCCAGCGGAAGCACAGATACGCAGTATTTT. Protein sequence: CASSPASGSTDTQYF. The chain recombines TRBV9 with TRBJ2-3; TRBD2 might be the D (5 bases). Germline CDR1 and CDR2: SGDLS and YYNGEE. This CDR3 is built from 15 residues. V lost 4 bases and J 0 bases, leaving 12 bases between the germline ends.